This TCR beta chain was observed in a study of cytomegalovirus exposure and HLA in healthy donors. The study's findings and limits: Researchers counted roughly 150 TCR beta chains as cytomegalovirus-associated.

The data were produced by immunoSEQ multiplex PCR, yet TCRdb's version contains in-frame clones alone and is incomplete. Of over 200,000 clones listed, around four fifths are singletons. This clone has a single count. Its antigen is not known. A single base separates this from a much larger clone, so it may be a read error. Germline lookup yields CDR1 SGHNT and CDR2 YENEEA. Trimming removed 4 bases from V and 4 bases from J, with 4 bases in between. CDR3 size: 12 residues. The receptor was derived from a woman under 30 in good health and CMV-seronegative. The V gene is TRBV11-3, the J gene TRBJ2-2, with D uncertain. The sequenced sample consisted of PBMCs. DNA of the CDR3: TGTGCCAGCAGCTCTGCCACCGGGGAGCTGTTTTTT. Amino acid sequence: CASSSATGELFF.